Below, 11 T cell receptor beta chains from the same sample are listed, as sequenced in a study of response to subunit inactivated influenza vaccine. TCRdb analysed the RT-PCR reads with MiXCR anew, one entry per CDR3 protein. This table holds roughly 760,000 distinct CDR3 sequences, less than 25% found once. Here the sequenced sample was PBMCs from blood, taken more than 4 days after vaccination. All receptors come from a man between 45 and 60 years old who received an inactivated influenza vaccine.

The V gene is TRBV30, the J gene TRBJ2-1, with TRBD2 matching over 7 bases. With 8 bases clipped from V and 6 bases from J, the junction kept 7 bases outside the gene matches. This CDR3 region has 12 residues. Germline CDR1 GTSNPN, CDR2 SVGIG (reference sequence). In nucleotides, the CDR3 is TGTGCCAGAGCGGGGACTACCAATGAGCAGTTCTTC. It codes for CARAGTTNEQFF.

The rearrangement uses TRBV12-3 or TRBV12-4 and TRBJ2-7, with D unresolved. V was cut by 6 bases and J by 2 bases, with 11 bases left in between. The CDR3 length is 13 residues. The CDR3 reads CASSPVRAYEQYF. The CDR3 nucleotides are TGTGCCAGCAGCCCTGTCCGGGCCTACGAGCAGTACTTC.

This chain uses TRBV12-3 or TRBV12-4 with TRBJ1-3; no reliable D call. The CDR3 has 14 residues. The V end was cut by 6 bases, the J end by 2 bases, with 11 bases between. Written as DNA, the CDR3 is TGTGCCAGCAGCAATAGGGTGGCTGGAAACACCATATATTTT. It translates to CASSNRVAGNTIYF.

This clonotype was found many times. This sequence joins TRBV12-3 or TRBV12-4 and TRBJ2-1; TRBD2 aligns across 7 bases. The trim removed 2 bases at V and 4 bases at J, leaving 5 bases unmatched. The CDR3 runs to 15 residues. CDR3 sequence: CASSLRDYSYNEQFF. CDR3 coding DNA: TGTGCCAGCAGTTTAAGGGACTATTCTTACAATGAGCAGTTCTTC.

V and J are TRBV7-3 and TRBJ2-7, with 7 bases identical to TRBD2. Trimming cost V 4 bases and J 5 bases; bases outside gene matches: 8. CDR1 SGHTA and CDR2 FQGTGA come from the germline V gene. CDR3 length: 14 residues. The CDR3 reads CASSSLAIPHEQYF. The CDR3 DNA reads TGTGCCAGCAGCTCACTAGCGATCCCCCACGAGCAGTACTTC. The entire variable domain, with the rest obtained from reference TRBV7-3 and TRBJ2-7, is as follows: GAGVSQTPSNKVTEKGKYVELRCDPISGHTALYWYRQSLGQGPEFLIYFQGTGAADDSGLPNDRFFAVRPEGSVSTLKIQRTERGDSAVYLCASSSLAIPHEQYFGPGTRLTVT.

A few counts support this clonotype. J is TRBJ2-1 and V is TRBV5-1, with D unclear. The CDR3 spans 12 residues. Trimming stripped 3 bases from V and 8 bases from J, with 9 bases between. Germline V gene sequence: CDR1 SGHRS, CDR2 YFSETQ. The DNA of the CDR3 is TGCGCCAGCAGCTCGGCCGTCCATGAGCAGTTCTTC. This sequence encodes CASSSAVHEQFF.

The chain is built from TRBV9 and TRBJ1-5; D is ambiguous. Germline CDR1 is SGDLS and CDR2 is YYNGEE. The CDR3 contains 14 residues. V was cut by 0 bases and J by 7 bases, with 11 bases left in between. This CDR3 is CASSVDPGGQPQHF. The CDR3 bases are TGTGCCAGCAGCGTAGATCCAGGAGGGCAGCCCCAGCATTTT.

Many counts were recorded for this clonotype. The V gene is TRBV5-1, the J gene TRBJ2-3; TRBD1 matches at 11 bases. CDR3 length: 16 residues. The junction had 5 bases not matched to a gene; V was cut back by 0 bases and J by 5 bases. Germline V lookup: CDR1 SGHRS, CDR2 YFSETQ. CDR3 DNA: TGCGCCAGCAGCTTGGATGGGACAGGGGGGAAAGATACGCAGTATTTT. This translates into CASSLDGTGGKDTQYF. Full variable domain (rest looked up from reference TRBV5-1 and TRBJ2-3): KAGVTQTPRYLIKTRGQQVTLSCSPISGHRSVSWYQQTPGQGLQFLFEYFSETQRNKGNFPGRFSGRQFSNSRSEMNVSTLELGDSALYLCASSLDGTGGKDTQYFGPGTRLTVL.

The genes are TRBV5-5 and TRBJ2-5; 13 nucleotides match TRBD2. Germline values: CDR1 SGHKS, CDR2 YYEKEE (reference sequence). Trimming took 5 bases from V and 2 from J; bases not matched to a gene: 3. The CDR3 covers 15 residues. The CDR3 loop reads CASRPGLAGQETQYF. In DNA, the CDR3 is TGTGCCAGCAGACCGGGACTAGCGGGGCAAGAGACCCAGTACTTC.

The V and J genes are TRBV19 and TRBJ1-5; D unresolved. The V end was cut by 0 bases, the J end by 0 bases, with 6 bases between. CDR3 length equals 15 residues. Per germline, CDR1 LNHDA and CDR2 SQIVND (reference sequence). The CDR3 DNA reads TGTGCCAGTAGTATAGAACCCTATAGCAATCAGCCCCAGCATTTT. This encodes CASSIEPYSNQPQHF.

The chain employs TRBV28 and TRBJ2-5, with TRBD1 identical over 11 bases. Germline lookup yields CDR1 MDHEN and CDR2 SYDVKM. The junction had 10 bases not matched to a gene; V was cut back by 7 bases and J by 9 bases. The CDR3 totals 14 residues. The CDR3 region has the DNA TGTGCCAGCACCGCCCCTGGGACAGGGGGTTCCCAGTACTTC. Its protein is CASTAPGTGGSQYF.